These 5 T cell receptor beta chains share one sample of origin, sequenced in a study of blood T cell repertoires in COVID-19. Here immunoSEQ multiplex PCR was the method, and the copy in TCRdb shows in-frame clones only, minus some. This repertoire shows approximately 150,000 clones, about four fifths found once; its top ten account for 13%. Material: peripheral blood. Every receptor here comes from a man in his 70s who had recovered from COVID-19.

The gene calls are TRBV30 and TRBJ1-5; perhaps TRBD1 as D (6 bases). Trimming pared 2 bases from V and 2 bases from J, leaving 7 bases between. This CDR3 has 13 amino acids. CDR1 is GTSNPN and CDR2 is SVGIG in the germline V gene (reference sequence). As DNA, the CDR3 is TGTGCCTGGAGTCACAGGGGCAATCAGCCCCAGCATTTT. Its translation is CAWSHRGNQPQHF.

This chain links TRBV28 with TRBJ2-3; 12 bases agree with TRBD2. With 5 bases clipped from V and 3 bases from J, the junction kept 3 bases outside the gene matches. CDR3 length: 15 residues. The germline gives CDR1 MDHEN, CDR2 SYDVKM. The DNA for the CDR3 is TGTGCCAGCAGTCTCGGACTAGCGGGGACAGATACGCAGTATTTT. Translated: CASSLGLAGTDTQYF.

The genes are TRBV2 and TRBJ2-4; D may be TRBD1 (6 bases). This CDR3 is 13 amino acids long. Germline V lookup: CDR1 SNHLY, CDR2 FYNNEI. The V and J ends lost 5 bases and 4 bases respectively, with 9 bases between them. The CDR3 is CASSPGQKNIQYF. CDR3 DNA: TGTGCCAGCAGTCCCGGACAGAAAAACATTCAGTACTTC.

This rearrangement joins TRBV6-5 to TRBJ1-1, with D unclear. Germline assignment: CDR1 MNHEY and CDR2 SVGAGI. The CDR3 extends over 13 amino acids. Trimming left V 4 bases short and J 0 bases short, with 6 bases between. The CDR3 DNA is TGTGCCAGCAGTTGGCGGATGAACACTGAAGCTTTCTTT. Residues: CASSWRMNTEAFF.

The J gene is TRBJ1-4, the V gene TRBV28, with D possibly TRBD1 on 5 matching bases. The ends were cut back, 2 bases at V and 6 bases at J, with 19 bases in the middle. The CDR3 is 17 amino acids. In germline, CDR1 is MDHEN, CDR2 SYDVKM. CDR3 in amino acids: CASSLGVTGERDEKLFF. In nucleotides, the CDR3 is TGTGCCAGCAGTTTAGGGGTAACGGGGGAAAGGGATGAAAAACTGTTTTTT.